This T cell receptor (beta chain) was observed in a study of blood T cell repertoires in COVID-19. Study information: Acute and convalescent COVID-19 specimens originated in the United States, Italy and Spain. T cells, B-cell-depleted T cells, or PBMCs provided the cDNA or gDNA that served as material.

CDR1 and CDR2 (germline): SGHRS, YFSETQ. The CDR3 is 15 amino acids. The V and J ends lost 1 base and 1 base, in that order; junction bases with no gene match: 4. Sequenced by immunoSEQ multiplex PCR; TCRdb stores in-frame clones only, minus some. Here the sample spans tens of thousands of clones, 88% being singletons. The chain has TRBV5-1 and TRBJ1-1, with 7 bases identical to TRBD1. Sequenced material: peripheral blood. The receptor's source is a human donor in a cohort sampled during active COVID-19. CDR3 sequence: CASSLNGQANTEAFF. CDR3 nucleotide sequence: TGCGCCAGCAGCTTGAACGGACAGGCGAACACTGAAGCTTTCTTT.